This T cell receptor beta chain was found in a study of graft-versus-host responses after intestinal transplantation. Study-level background: For two to four years after anti-thymocyte globulin induction, all recipients took tacrolimus and steroids. Study observations and caveats: Peak levels of circulating GvH clones tracked with early post-transplant HvG declines. Patients with graft-donor T cell macrochimerism had high graft-versus-host to host-versus-graft clonal ratios in allografts. GvH clones detected in recipient marrow included some appearing first in ileum or blood.

Germline loops: CDR1 MGHRA, CDR2 YSYEKL. Trimming removed 4 bases from V and 6 bases from J; junction bases left unmatched: 1. The length of the CDR3 is 12 residues. As to this clone: Its antigen is currently unknown.

The protocol was immunoSEQ multiplex PCR, while the TCRdb copy is restricted to in-frame clones and leaves out a portion. The profile shows about 39,000 clones, over 90% of them singletons. The rearrangement joins TRBV4-1 to TRBJ1-2; 8 bases are shared with TRBD1. The sample here was unstimulated CD8+ T cells sorted from spleen or lymph node cells, taken before transplant. This receptor was obtained from a human donor who was the organ donor for an intestinal transplant. This CDR3 reads CASSPDRDGYTF. The CDR3 DNA follows: TGCGCCAGCAGCCCGGACAGGGATGGCTACACCTTC.